This T cell receptor beta chain was retrieved from a study of CD8 T cells in Susac syndrome. This CDR3 contains 13 residues. The germline V and J ends were trimmed by 6 bases and 2 bases, with 14 bases remaining between them. Germline values: CDR1 SQVTM, CDR2 ANQGSEA. Sequencing of TCR beta drew on CD8+ and CD4+ T cells from blood. The TEMRA cells underwent FACS enrichment, while the CD8+ and CD4+ T cells underwent negative isolation. With random hexamers, 0.5 to 1 ug RNA was reverse transcribed. With immunoSEQ multiplex PCR, TCR beta CDR3 was amplified across 54 Vbeta and 13 Jbeta. TCRdb re-called the immunoSEQ multiplex PCR reads with MiXCR, one entry per CDR3 protein. The data show about 180,000 distinct CDR3 sequences, 85% to 95% seen once.

The chain has TRBV29-1 and TRBJ2-7, with D perhaps TRBD1 or TRBD2 (6 bases each). Sequenced sample: CD8+ T cells from PBMCs. The clonotype originates from a human donor with multiple sclerosis. The CDR3 region is CSVWGAEAYEQYF. The CDR3 DNA sequence: TGCAGCGTCTGGGGGGCAGAAGCCTACGAGCAGTACTTC.